This T cell receptor beta chain is from a study of shared clonotypes between healthy human individuals. About the study: There were three CD4 naive, three CD4 memory, two CD8 naive and one CD8 memory plates per donor. Study observations and caveats: It was observed that 5% to 6.5% of naive CD4 clonotypes were shared across several donors. It was anticipated that sequencing depth would influence how many clonotypes donors shared.

Donors were healthy HIV-negative adults without recently reported acute infections or vaccinations. This clone showed up just once. Its antigen is unidentified. This table comes from immunoSEQ multiplex PCR, and its TCRdb copy is limited to in-frame clones, with some not included. The data contain fewer than 1.6 million clones, around 98.5% of them singletons. CDR1 is SGHTA and CDR2 is FQGNSA in the germline V gene. The CDR3 is 14 amino acids. Deletions cut 4 bases from V and 5 bases from J, with 14 bases between. The genes are TRBV7-2 and TRBJ2-5; D not certain. The sample comprised naive CD4+ T cells sorted from blood. Described subset: CD45RA+ positively selected. This receptor was obtained from a man aged 30 to 39 in good health. The chain's CDR3 is CASSSGSARETQYF. CDR3 coding DNA: TGTGCCAGCAGCTCAGGATCGGCCCGGGAGACCCAGTACTTC.